This is a list of T cell receptor beta chains from one sample in a study of blood T cells in healthy people across ages. TCRdb ran MiXCR on the 5' RACE reads and lists one entry per CDR3 protein. Of about 2 million distinct CDR3 sequences listed, 49% are singletons. The sequenced sample consisted of blood. Source of these receptors: a woman aged 40 to 50 in good health. The CDR3 runs from the conserved cysteine through the conserved F or W.

v_call	j_call	cdr3_aa
TRBV4-2	TRBJ1-6	CASSHPGQGGNSPLHF
TRBV6-2/TRBV6-3	TRBJ2-1	CASSYYPGNEQFF
TRBV20-1	TRBJ2-7	CSARTQTSSYEQYF
TRBV29-1	TRBJ2-3	CSVEVGAMATPSTDTQYF
TRBV13	TRBJ1-6	CASSKRGEKGLNSPLHF
TRBV6-5	TRBJ1-2	CASRPPGQGPGGGYTF
TRBV2	TRBJ1-5	CASRETNQPQHF
TRBV7-2	TRBJ1-6	CASSRPPGRINLYNSPLHF
TRBV4-3	TRBJ2-1	CASSQDKGAAYNEQFF
TRBV7-3	TRBJ2-6	CASSSGHRSGANVLTF
TRBV3-1	TRBJ2-1	CASSQIAGGTYNEQFF
TRBV20-1	TRBJ1-2	CSASMGQGRGYTF
TRBV7-2	TRBJ2-5	CASSRLGGAWETQYF
TRBV7-2	TRBJ2-5	CASSLALAGGEETQYF
TRBV29-1	TRBJ1-4	CSVETAGAVGEKLFF
TRBV6-1	TRBJ2-6	CASSPLGGNSGANVLTF